The 23 T cell receptor beta chains in this list originate from one sample, sequenced in a study of monozygotic twins with inflammatory bowel disease (dated by TCRdb to 2018 to 2020). The library was obtained by 5' RACE. The sequencing machine was an Illumina HiSeq 2500. TCRdb reprocessed the reads and provides one entry for every CDR3 protein sequence; no DNA is given. The data table for this sample lists about 170,000 distinct CDR3 sequences. The ten largest clonotypes hold 2.8% of the sample. The source material was blood. These receptors were collected from a human donor with ulcerative colitis or Crohn's disease, or a healthy co-twin of an affected twin (not recorded which).

This chain joins TRBV5-1 and TRBJ1-2; TCRdb reports TRBD1, a call that lacks DNA to check it against. The germline gives CDR1 SGHRS, CDR2 YFSETQ. The CDR3 length is 14 residues. Here the CDR3 reads CASSYTGTDYGYTF.

This rearrangement joins TRBV5-8 to TRBJ2-3. Germline V gene sequence: CDR1 SGHTS, CDR2 YDEGEE. This CDR3 has 13 residues. The CDR3 region is CASSQDGTDTQYF.

J is TRBJ1-2 and V is TRBV7-9. Germline lookup yields CDR1 SEHNR and CDR2 FQNEAQ (reference sequence). The CDR3 has 12 amino acids. CDR3 residues: CASSLVTGGYTF.

V usage is TRBV7-8 and J usage is TRBJ2-2. The CDR3 covers 16 residues. Per the germline V gene, CDR1 is SGHVS and CDR2 is FQNEAQ. CDR3 sequence: CASSLAGTDNTGELFF.

The J gene is TRBJ1-1, the V gene TRBV19. Per the germline V gene, CDR1 is LNHDA and CDR2 is SQIVND (reference sequence). The CDR3 is 16 amino acids. The chain's CDR3 is CASMEGIGTLNTEAFF. Looking up the rest from reference TRBV19 and TRBJ1-1 gives the full variable domain: DGGITQSPKYLFRKEGQNVTLSCEQNLNHDAMYWYRQDPGQGLRLIYYSQIVNDFQKGDIAEGYSVSREKKESFPLTVTSAQKNPTAFYLCASMEGIGTLNTEAFFGQGTRLTVV.

The V gene is TRBV5-1, the J gene TRBJ2-7; TCRdb outputs TRBD1, but without DNA this stays unchecked. Germline loops: CDR1 SGHRS, CDR2 YFSETQ. This CDR3 has 16 residues. CDR3 sequence reads: CASSSKTQGGLYEQYF. Based on the CDR3 plus reference TRBV5-1 and TRBJ2-7, the full variable domain is KAGVTQTPRYLIKTRGQQVTLSCSPISGHRSVSWYQQTPGQGLQFLFEYFSETQRNKGNFPGRFSGRQFSNSRSEMNVSTLELGDSALYLCASSSKTQGGLYEQYFGPGTRLTVT.

The rearrangement joins TRBV7-6 to TRBJ2-6; the TCRdb call, TRBD1, lacks DNA for checking. CDR1 and CDR2 from the germline V gene are SGHVS and FNYEAQ. This CDR3 is 19 amino acids long. The CDR3 region is CASSLNANRGRGGANVLTF.

The rearrangement uses TRBV6-1 and TRBJ2-2; without DNA, the TCRdb call of TRBD2 cannot be checked. The CDR3 is 15 amino acids. CDR1 is MNHNS and CDR2 is SASEGT in the germline V gene. The CDR3 spells CASNPPGANTGELFF.

V gene TRBV12-3 or TRBV12-4 combines with J gene TRBJ1-1. This CDR3 is 14 amino acids long. Here the CDR3 reads CASSLIILNTEAFF.

The chain combines TRBV7-3 with TRBJ2-1; TCRdb designates TRBD1, a call that cannot be tested without DNA. Germline V lookup: CDR1 SGHTA, CDR2 FQGTGA. This CDR3 spans 17 amino acids. The CDR3 reads CASSLLVGQPQGNEQFF.

V and J are TRBV10-3 and TRBJ2-1; with no DNA, the TCRdb D assignment of TRBD2 cannot be verified. The CDR3 length is 12 residues. The germline CDR1 and CDR2 sequences are ENHRY and SYGVKD. The chain's CDR3 is CAISPSPLSVHF.

The chain is built from TRBV20-1 and TRBJ1-2. CDR3 length: 12 residues. Germline loops: CDR1 DFQATT, CDR2 SNEGSKA (reference sequence). The CDR3 loop is CSAREGFGGYTF.

This rearrangement joins TRBV24-1 to TRBJ2-1; TCRdb's D call, TRBD1, is unchecked because there is no DNA. The CDR3 runs to 15 residues. Germline V CDR1 and CDR2: KGHDR, SFDVKD. CDR3 protein: CATSDLGGNHNEQFF.

The rearrangement links TRBV27 to TRBJ1-5; TCRdb's D gene call, TRBD1, goes unchecked for lack of DNA. This CDR3 is built from 19 residues. The germline V gene encodes CDR1 MNHEY and CDR2 SMNVEV (reference sequence). CDR3: CASSLWSSGTGESNQPQHF.

The V gene is TRBV29-1, the J gene TRBJ2-1; TCRdb names TRBD1, which stays unverified in the absence of DNA. CDR3 length: 12 amino acids. Germline V lookup: CDR1 SQVTM, CDR2 ANQGSEA. The CDR3 loop is CSVGGPSHEQFF.

The rearrangement uses TRBV19 and TRBJ1-5. CDR1 LNHDA and CDR2 SQIVND come from the germline V gene (reference sequence). The CDR3 runs to 14 residues. CDR3 sequence: CASRTYGGNQPQHF.

The chain couples TRBV5-5 to TRBJ2-7. This CDR3 is built from 13 residues. The germline V gene encodes CDR1 SGHKS and CDR2 YYEKEE (reference sequence). The CDR3: CASSSLGRYEQYF. The variable domain in full, completed from reference TRBV5-5 and TRBJ2-7, reads DAGVTQSPTHLIKTRGQQVTLRCSPISGHKSVSWYQQVLGQGPQFIFQYYEKEERGRGNFPDRFSARQFPNYSSELNVNALLLGDSALYLCASSSLGRYEQYFGPGTRLTVT.

The chain is built from TRBV7-8 and TRBJ2-7; there is no DNA to check the TCRdb D call of TRBD2. CDR1 and CDR2 (germline): SGHVS, FQNEAQ. The CDR3 contains 16 residues. This CDR3 is CASSLNLAGSSYEQYF.

The V and J genes are TRBV2 and TRBJ2-7; TCRdb reports TRBD1, a call that lacks DNA to check it against. The CDR3 spans 14 residues. The germline V gene encodes CDR1 SNHLY and CDR2 FYNNEI. The CDR3 region is CASREPGQGYEQYF.

CDR3 protein: CASTEGFYNSPLHF. This sequence joins TRBV5-1 and TRBJ1-6. The germline V gene has CDR1 SGHRS and CDR2 YFSETQ. The CDR3 runs to 14 residues.

CDR3 sequence reads: CASTIAGWNNEQFF. V gene TRBV19 combines with J gene TRBJ2-1; lacking DNA, the TRBD2 call made by TCRdb goes unchecked. Germline-derived CDR1 and CDR2 are LNHDA and SQIVND (reference sequence). The CDR3 length is 14 residues.

The chain uses TRBV28 and TRBJ1-5; TCRdb's D call, TRBD1, is unchecked because there is no DNA. Per the germline V gene, CDR1 is MDHEN and CDR2 is SYDVKM. This CDR3 is built from 12 residues. CDR3 protein: CASYRGLQPQHF. The full variable domain, with the rest looked up from reference TRBV28 and TRBJ1-5, is DVKVTQSSRYLVKRTGEKVFLECVQDMDHENMFWYRQDPGLGLRLIYFSYDVKMKEKGDIPEGYSVSREKKERFSLILESASTNQTSMYLCASYRGLQPQHFGDGTRLSIL.

The rearrangement joins TRBV6-2 or TRBV6-3 to TRBJ2-7; TCRdb designates TRBD2, a call that cannot be tested without DNA. Germline V lookup: CDR1 MNHEY, CDR2 SVGEGT. CDR3 length: 15 residues. CDR3 region: CASSVLAGGPYEQYF.